This passage covers 2 T cell receptor beta chains from one sample sequenced in a study of T cell clones after liver transplantation. TCRdb's copy holds only in-frame clones and misses some; the assay was immunoSEQ multiplex PCR. The sample has over 45,000 clones; roughly 71% are singletons. The sample consisted of CD4+ T cells from blood, taken around 54 months after liver transplant. Every receptor here comes from a human patient who received a liver transplant. T cells may partly derive from the graft donor.

V gene TRBV19 combines with J gene TRBJ1-6, with D tentatively TRBD1 (5 bases). The CDR3 extends over 15 amino acids. Germline lookup yields CDR1 LNHDA and CDR2 SQIVND (reference sequence). V lost 5 bases to trimming and J lost 7 bases, with 15 bases between them. CDR3 protein: CASSDMAGQNSPLHF. The CDR3 nucleotides are TGTGCCAGTAGTGACATGGCAGGGCAGAATTCACCCCTCCACTTT.

The V and J genes are TRBV2 and TRBJ2-7, with TRBD2 matching 8 bases. The CDR3 consists of 13 residues. Germline CDR1 reads SNHLY; CDR2 reads FYNNEI. J gave up 6 bases and V 6 bases, and 7 bases lay outside the gene matches. The CDR3 spells CASRAGLAGEQYF. The CDR3 DNA reads TGTGCCAGCAGGGCCGGGCTAGCGGGCGAGCAGTACTTC.